Included here is one TCR beta chain sequence, with context. What it binds is not known. TCRdb's copy holds only in-frame clones and misses some; the assay was immunoSEQ multiplex PCR. The data contain 89,000 or so clones, approximately 82% of them singletons. This entry is derived from a study of lymphopenia after photon versus proton radiotherapy. This CDR3 contains 11 residues. Trimming left V 2 bases short and J 8 bases short, with 6 bases between. Per germline, CDR1 MDHEN and CDR2 SYDVKM. Study findings and constraints: Photon-treated patients lost naive T cells and TCR diversity; proton-treated stayed stable. Post-nadir TCR diversity decline inversely tracked overall survival among those who died.

The V call is TRBV28, the J call TRBJ1-2; D ambiguous. The sample was peripheral blood, taken from a patient treated with proton-based radiotherapy. The TCR originated in a man in his sixties with pancreatic cancer. The CDR3, as DNA: TGTGCCAGCAGTTTAAGAAACGGCTACACCTTC. As protein: CASSLRNGYTF.